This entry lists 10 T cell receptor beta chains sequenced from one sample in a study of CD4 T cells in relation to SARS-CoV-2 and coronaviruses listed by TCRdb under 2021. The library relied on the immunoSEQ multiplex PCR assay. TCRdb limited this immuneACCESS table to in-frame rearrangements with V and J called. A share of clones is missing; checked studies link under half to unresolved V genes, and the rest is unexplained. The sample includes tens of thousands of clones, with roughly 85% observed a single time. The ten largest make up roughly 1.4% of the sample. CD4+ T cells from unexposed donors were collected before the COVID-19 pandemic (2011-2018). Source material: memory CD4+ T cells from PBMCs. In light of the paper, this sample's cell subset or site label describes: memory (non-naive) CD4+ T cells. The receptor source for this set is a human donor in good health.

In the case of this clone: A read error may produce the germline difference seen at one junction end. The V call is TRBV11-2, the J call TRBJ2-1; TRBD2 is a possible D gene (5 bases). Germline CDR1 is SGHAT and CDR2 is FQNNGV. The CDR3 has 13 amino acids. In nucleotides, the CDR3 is TGTGCCAGCAGAGCGGACTCCGACAATGAGCAGTTCTTC. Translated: CASRADSDNEQFF.

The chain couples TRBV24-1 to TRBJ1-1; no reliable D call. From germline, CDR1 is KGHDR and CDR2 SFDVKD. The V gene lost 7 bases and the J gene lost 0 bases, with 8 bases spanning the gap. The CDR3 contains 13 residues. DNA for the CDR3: TGTGCCACCAGAGGCAGATTGAACACTGAAGCTTTCTTT. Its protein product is CATRGRLNTEAFF.

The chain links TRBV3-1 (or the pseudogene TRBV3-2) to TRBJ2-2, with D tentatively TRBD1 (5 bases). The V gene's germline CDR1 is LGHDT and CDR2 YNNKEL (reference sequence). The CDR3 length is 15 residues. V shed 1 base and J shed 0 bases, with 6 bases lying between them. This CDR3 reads CASSQGQTNTGELFF. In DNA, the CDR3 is TGTGCCAGCAGCCAAGGACAGACGAACACCGGGGAGCTGTTTTTT.

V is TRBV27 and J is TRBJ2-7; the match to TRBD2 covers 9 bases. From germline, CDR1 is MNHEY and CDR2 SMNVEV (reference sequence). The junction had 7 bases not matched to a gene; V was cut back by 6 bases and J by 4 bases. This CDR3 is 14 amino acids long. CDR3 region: CASRREGLRYEQYF. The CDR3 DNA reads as TGTGCCAGCAGGCGGGAGGGCCTTCGATACGAGCAGTACTTC.

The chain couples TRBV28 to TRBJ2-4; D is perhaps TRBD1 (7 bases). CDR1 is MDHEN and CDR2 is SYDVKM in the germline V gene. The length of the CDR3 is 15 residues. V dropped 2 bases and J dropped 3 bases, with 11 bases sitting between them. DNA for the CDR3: TGTGCCAGCAGTTTACCCAGGGGGGACAAAAACATTCAGTACTTC. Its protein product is CASSLPRGDKNIQYF.

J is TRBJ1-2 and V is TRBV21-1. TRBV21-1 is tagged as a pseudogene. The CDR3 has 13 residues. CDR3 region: CASRGQRNYGYTF. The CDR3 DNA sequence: TGTGCCAGCAGGGGCCAGAGGAACTATGGCTACACCTTC.

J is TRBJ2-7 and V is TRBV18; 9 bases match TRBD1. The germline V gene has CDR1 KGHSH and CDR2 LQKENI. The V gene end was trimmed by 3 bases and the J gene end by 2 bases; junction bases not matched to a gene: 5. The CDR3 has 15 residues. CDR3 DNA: TGTGCCAGCTCACCCGCCGGGACAGGGACCTACGAGCAGTACTTC. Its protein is CASSPAGTGTYEQYF.

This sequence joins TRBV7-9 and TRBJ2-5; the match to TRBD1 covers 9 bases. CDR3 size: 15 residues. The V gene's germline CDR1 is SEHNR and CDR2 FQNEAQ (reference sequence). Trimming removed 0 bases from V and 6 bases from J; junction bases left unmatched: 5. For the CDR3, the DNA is TGTGCCAGCAGCTTAGCTGGGACAGGGTTGCAGACCCAGTACTTC. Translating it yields CASSLAGTGLQTQYF.

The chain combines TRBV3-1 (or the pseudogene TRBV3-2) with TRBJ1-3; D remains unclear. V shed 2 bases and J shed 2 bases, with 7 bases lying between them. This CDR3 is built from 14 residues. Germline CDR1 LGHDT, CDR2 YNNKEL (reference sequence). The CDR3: CASSQLGPGNTIYF. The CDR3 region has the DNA TGTGCCAGCAGCCAACTAGGGCCTGGAAACACCATATATTTT.

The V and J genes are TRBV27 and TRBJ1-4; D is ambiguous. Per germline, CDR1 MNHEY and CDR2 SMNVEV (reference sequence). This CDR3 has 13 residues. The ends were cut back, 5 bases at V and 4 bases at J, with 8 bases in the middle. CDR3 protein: CASSRERNEKLFF. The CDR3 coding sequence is TGTGCCAGCAGTAGGGAGCGTAATGAAAAACTGTTTTTT. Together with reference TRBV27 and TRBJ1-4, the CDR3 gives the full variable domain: EAQVTQNPRYLITVTGKKLTVTCSQNMNHEYMSWYRQDPGLGLRQIYYSMNVEVTDKGDVPEGYKVSRKEKRNFPLILESPSPNQTSLYFCASSRERNEKLFFGSGTQLSVL.